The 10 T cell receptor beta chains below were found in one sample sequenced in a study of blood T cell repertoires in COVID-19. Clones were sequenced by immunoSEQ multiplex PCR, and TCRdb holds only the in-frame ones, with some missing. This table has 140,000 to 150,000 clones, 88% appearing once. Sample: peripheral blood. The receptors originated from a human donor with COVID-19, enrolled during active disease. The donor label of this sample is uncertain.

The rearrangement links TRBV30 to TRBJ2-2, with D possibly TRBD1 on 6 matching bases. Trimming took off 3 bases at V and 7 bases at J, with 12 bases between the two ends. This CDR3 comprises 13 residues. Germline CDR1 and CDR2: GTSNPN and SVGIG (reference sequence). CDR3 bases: TGTGCCTGGAGCCACAGGGATGACGGGGAGCTGTTTTTT. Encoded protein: CAWSHRDDGELFF. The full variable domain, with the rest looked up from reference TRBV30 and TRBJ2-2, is SQTIHQWPATLVQPVGSPLSLECTVEGTSNPNLYWYRQAAGRGLQLLFYSVGIGQISSEVPQNLSASRPQDRQFILSSKKLLLSDSGFYLCAWSHRDDGELFFGEGSRLTVL.

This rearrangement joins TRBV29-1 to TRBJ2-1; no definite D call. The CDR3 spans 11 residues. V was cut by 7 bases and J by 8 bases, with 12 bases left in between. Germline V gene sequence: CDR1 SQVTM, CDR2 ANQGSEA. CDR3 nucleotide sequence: TGCAGCGCTCAGGTTTTCGATGAGCAGTTCTTC. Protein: CSAQVFDEQFF.

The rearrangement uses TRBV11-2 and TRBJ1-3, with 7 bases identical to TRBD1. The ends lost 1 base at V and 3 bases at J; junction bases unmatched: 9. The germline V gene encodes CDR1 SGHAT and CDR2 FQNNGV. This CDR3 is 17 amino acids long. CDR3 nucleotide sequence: TGTGCCAGCAGCTTAGCTCCAAAGGGGGCGCTTGGAAACACCATATATTTT. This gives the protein CASSLAPKGALGNTIYF.

This chain's CDR3 is CASRDRENEKLFF. In nucleotides, the CDR3 is TGTGCCAGCAGGGACAGAGAAAATGAAAAACTGTTTTTT. V usage is TRBV5-4 and J usage is TRBJ1-4; weak D call: TRBD1 (6 bases). Germline CDR1 SGHNT, CDR2 YYREEE (reference sequence). Trimming shortened V by 5 bases and J by 5 bases, and 10 bases separated the two germline ends. The CDR3 runs to 13 residues. Complete variable domain (other parts from reference TRBV5-4 and TRBJ1-4): ETGVTQSPTHLIKTRGQQVTLRCSSQSGHNTVSWYQQALGQGPQFIFQYYREEENGRGNFPPRFSGLQFPNYSSELNVNALELDDSALYLCASRDRENEKLFFGSGTQLSVL.

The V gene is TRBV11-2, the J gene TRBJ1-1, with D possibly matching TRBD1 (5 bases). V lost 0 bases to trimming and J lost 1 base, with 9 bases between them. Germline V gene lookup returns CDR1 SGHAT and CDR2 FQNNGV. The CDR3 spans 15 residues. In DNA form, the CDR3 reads TGTGCCAGCAGCTTAGAGGTTCAGGGGAACACTGAAGCTTTCTTT. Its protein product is CASSLEVQGNTEAFF.

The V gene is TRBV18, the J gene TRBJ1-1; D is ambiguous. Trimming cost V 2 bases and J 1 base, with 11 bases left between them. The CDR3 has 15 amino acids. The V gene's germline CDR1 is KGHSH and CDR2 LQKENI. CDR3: CASSPVGAGNTEAFF. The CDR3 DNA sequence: TGTGCCAGCTCACCAGTGGGAGCGGGGAACACTGAAGCTTTCTTT.

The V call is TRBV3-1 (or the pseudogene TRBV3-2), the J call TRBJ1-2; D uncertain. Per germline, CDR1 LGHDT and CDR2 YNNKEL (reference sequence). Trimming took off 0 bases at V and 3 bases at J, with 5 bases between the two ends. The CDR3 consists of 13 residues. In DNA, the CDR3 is TGTGCCAGCAGCCAAGAACAGTACTATGGCTACACCTTC. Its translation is CASSQEQYYGYTF.

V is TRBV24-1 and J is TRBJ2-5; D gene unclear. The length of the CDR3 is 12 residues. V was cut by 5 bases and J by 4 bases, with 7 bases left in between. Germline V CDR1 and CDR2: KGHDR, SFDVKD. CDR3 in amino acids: CATSGEAETQYF. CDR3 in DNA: TGTGCCACCAGTGGTGAAGCAGAGACCCAGTACTTC.

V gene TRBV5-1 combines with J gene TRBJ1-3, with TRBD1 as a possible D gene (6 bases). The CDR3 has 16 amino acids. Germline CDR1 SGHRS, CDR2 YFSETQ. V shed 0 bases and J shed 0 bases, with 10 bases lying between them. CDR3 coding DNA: TGCGCCAGCAGCTTGGGACAGGTAGACTCTGGAAACACCATATATTTT. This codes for CASSLGQVDSGNTIYF.

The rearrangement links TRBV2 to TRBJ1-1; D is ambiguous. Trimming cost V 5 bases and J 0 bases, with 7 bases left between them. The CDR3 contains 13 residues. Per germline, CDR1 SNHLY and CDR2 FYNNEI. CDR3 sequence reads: CASSLQVNTEAFF. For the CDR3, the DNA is TGTGCCAGCAGTCTTCAGGTGAACACTGAAGCTTTCTTT.